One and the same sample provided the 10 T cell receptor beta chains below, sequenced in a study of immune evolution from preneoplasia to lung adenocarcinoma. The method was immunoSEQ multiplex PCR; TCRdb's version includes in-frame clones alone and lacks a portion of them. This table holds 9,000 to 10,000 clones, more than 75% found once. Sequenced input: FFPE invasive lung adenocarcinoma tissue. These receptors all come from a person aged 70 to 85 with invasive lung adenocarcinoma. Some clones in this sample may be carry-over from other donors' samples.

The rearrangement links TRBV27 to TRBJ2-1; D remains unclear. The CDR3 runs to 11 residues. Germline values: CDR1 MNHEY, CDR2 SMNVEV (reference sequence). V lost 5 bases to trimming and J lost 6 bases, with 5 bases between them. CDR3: CASSLFNEQFF. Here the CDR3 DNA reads TGTGCCAGCAGTCTGTTCAATGAGCAGTTCTTC.

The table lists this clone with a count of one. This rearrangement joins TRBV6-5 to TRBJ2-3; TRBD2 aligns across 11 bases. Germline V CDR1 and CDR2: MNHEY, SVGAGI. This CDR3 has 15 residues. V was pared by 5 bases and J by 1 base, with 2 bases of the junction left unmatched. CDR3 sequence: CASSILAGGTDTQYF. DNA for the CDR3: TGTGCCAGCAGTATACTAGCGGGGGGCACAGATACGCAGTATTTT.

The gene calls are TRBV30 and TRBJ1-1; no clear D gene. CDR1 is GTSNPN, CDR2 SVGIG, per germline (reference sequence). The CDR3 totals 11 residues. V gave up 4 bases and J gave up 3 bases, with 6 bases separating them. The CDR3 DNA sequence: TGTGCCTGGAATGGGGACACTGAAGCTTTCTTT. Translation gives CAWNGDTEAFF.

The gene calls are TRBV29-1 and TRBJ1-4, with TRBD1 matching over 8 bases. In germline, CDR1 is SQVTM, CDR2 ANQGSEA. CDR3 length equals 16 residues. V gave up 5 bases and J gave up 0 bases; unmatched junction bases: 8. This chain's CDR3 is CSVTFLQGATNEKLFF. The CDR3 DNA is TGCAGCGTTACGTTCCTACAGGGGGCAACTAATGAAAAACTGTTTTTT. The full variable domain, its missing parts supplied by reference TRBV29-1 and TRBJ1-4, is SAVISQKPSRDICQRGTSLTIQCQVDSQVTMMFWYRQQPGQSLTLIATANQGSEATYESGFVIDKFPISRPNLTFSTLTVSNMSPEDSSIYLCSVTFLQGATNEKLFFGSGTQLSVL.

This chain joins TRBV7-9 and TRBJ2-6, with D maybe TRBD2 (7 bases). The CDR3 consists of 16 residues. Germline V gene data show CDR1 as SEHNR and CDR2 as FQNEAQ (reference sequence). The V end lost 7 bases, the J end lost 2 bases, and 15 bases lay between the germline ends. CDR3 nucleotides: TGTGCCAGCACCCCGAGGGGGGGCCCTGGGGCCAACGTCCTGACTTTC. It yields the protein CASTPRGGPGANVLTF.

This chain's CDR3 is CATQGLANTGELFF. The CDR3 region has the DNA TGTGCCACCCAGGGACTAGCGAACACCGGGGAGCTGTTTTTT. V gene TRBV19 combines with J gene TRBJ2-2, with 8 positions matching TRBD2. V lost 10 bases to trimming and J lost 0 bases; unmatched junction nucleotides: 4. This CDR3 region has 14 residues. The germline CDR1 and CDR2 sequences are LNHDA and SQIVND (reference sequence).

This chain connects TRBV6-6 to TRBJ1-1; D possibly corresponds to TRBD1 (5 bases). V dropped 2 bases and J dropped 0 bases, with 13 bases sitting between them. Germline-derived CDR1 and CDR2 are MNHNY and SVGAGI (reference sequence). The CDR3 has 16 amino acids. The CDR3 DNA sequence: TGTGCCAGCAGTTACGATTCGGGGGTCCTGAACACTGAAGCTTTCTTT. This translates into CASSYDSGVLNTEAFF.

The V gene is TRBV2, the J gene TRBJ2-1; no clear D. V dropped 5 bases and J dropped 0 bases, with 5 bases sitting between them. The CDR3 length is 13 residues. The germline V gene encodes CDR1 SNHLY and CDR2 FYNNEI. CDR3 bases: TGTGCCAGCAGTCAAAGCTCCTACAATGAGCAGTTCTTC. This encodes CASSQSSYNEQFF.

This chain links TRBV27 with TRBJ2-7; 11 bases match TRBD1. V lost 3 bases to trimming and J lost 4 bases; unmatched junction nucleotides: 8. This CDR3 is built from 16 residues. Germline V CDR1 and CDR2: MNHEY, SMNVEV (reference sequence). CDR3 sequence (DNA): TGTGCCAGCAGTTTCGGTGACGGGACAGGGGGTTACGAGCAGTACTTC. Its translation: CASSFGDGTGGYEQYF.

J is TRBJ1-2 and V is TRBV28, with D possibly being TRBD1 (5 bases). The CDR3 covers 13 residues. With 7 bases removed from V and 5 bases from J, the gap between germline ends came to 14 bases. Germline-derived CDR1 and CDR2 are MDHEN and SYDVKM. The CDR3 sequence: CASTSGTDYGYTF. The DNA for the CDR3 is TGTGCCAGCACCTCCGGGACGGATTATGGCTACACCTTC.